This record covers a single T cell receptor (beta chain). The data were taken from a study of CD39 and CD103 CD8 tumor-infiltrating T cells. Only in-frame clones appear in the TCRdb table, and some are missing; sequencing was by immunoSEQ multiplex PCR. The sample has some 16,000 clones, about 90% seen once. Germline loops: CDR1 LNHNV, CDR2 YYDKDF (reference sequence). The CDR3 length is 16 residues. V gave up 5 bases and J gave up 9 bases; unmatched junction bases: 15. Negative selection enriched T cells; tumor-infiltrating lymphocyte samples also used EpCAM beads. Memory CD8 T cells were sorted as CD8+CD4-CD45RA-, any CCR7 status.

This chain links TRBV15 with TRBJ1-5; 8 nucleotides agree with TRBD1. The specimen sequenced was CD8+ T cells sorted from blood. As for subset: total memory CD8 T cells (CD45RA-CCR7+/-) from blood or uninvolved lymph node. This receptor was taken from a human donor with head and neck squamous cell carcinoma. CDR3 loop: CATSYRETGDDGPQHF. CDR3 sequence (DNA): TGTGCCACCAGCTACCGGGAGACAGGGGATGACGGGCCCCAGCATTTT.